One and the same sample provided the 6 T cell receptor beta chains below, sequenced in a study of T cells in Graves' hyperthyroidism and ophthalmopathy. The CDR3 regions of TCR beta were amplified from RNA transcripts. An initial round of RT-PCR targeting the TCR CDR3 relied on the HTBI primer set. TCRdb recomputed calls from the multiplex PCR reads with MiXCR, one row per CDR3 protein. The sample yields approximately 49,000 distinct CDR3 sequences, roughly 51% seen once. Sequencing input: peripheral blood or thyroid tissue (not recorded which). These receptors came from a young man with Graves' hyperthyroidism.

Many counts were recorded for this clonotype. The chain is built from TRBV5-1 and TRBJ2-5; D is unresolved. Germline loops: CDR1 SGHRS, CDR2 YFSETQ. The CDR3 is made up of 16 amino acids. V was shortened by 5 bases and J by 5 bases, with 22 bases between the two germline ends. This chain's CDR3 is CASSLTPADPVETQYF. For the CDR3, the DNA is TGCGCCAGCAGTCTGACACCCGCGGACCCTGTCGAGACCCAGTACTTC.

This clonotype was counted ten times or more. The chain has TRBV12-3 or TRBV12-4 and TRBJ1-1; D call uncertain. The CDR3 runs 14 residues. The ends were cut back, 4 bases at V and 4 bases at J, with 13 bases in the middle. This chain's CDR3 is CASSWSGLGTEAFF. The CDR3 region has the DNA TGTGCCAGCAGTTGGTCGGGGTTGGGCACTGAAGCTTTCTTT.

This clonotype was counted a single time. The junction does not match germline at one end; this may be a read error. This chain links TRBV15 with TRBJ1-2, with TRBD1 identical over 7 bases. Germline loops: CDR1 LNHNV, CDR2 YYDKDF (reference sequence). The CDR3 is made up of 14 amino acids. CDR3 sequence reads: CATSPGQTPYGYAF. The CDR3 DNA follows: TGTGCCACCAGTCCGGGACAGACTCCCTATGGCTACGCCTTC.

This clonotype was recorded a few times. The V and J genes are TRBV24-1 and TRBJ2-7; 9 bases agree with TRBD1. Germline CDR1 reads KGHDR; CDR2 reads SFDVKD. The CDR3 has 15 residues. The V gene end was trimmed by 2 bases and the J gene end by 4 bases; junction bases not matched to a gene: 5. The CDR3 sequence: CATSDSDRGGYEQYF. The CDR3 bases are TGTGCCACCAGTGATTCGGACAGGGGTGGATACGAGCAGTACTTC.

Remarks on this clonotype: Because it lacks the conserved phenylalanine or tryptophan at the end, this CDR3 is likely a read error. This chain links TRBV5-6 with TRBJ2-5, with D perhaps matching TRBD2 (5 bases). V lost 6 bases, J lost 2 bases, and 17 bases lay in between. Germline CDR1 reads SGHDT; CDR2 reads YYEEEE. The CDR3 sequence is 15 residues long. CDR3 bases: TGTGCCAGCACCATTCAGCGGCAGAAGCAAGAGACCCAGTACCTT. Encoded protein: CASTIQRQKQETQYL.

This chain joins TRBV7-3 and TRBJ1-6; 7 bases align to TRBD1. CDR1 SGHTA and CDR2 FQGTGA come from the germline V gene. CDR3 length: 20 residues. The V gene end was trimmed by 5 bases and the J gene end by 0 bases; junction bases not matched to a gene: 16. CDR3 nucleotide sequence: TGTGCCAGCAGCCCCGCCGGGACAGCGAAAACGAGCTCCTATAATTCACCCCTCCACTTT. This codes for CASSPAGTAKTSSYNSPLHF.